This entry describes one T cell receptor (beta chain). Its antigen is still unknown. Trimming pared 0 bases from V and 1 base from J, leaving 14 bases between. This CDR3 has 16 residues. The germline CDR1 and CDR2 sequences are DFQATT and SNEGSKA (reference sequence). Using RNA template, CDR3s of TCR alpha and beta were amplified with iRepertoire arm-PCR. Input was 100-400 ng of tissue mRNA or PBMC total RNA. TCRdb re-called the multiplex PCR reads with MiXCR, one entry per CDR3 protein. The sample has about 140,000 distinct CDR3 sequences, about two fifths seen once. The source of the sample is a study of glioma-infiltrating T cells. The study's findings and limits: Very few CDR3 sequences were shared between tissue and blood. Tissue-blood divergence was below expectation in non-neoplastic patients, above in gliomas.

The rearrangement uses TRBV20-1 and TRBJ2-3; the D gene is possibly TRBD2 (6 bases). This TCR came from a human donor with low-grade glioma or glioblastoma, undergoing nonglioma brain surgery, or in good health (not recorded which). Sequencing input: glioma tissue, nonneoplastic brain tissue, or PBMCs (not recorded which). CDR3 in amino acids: CSARDLLALGTDTQYF. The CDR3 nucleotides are TGCAGTGCTAGAGATCTTCTAGCGCTCGGCACAGATACGCAGTATTTT.